One and the same sample provided the 14 T cell receptor beta chains below, sequenced in a study of cytomegalovirus exposure and HLA in healthy donors. Primers for the PCR totalled 60 Vbeta and 13 Jbeta. Sequencing used immunoSEQ multiplex PCR; TCRdb keeps in-frame clones, though not all of them. The sample shows about 120,000 clones, 63% of them seen only once. Sequencing was carried out using PBMCs. These receptors all come from a man aged 40-50 years in good health and CMV-seropositive.

The chain is built from TRBV6-6 and TRBJ1-6, with TRBD1 matching 8 bases. V shed 5 bases, J shed 4 bases, and the junction held 1 base outside the gene matches. CDR1 MNHNY and CDR2 SVGAGI come from the germline V gene (reference sequence). The CDR3 totals 14 residues. For the CDR3, the DNA is TGTGCCAGCAGTGGACAGGGATATAATTCACCCCTCCACTTT. Translating it yields CASSGQGYNSPLHF.

This clone turned up a few times. The J gene is TRBJ1-3, the V gene TRBV6-1; D is undetermined. V shed 2 bases and J shed 0 bases, with 14 bases lying between them. The CDR3 contains 17 residues. Germline V gene lookup returns CDR1 MNHNS and CDR2 SASEGT. The CDR3 reads CASSETIRLLSGNTIYF. CDR3 DNA sequence: TGTGCCAGCAGTGAAACTATACGGCTGCTCTCTGGAAACACCATATATTTT.

Turning to this clone: Mismatch with germline at one junction end may stem from a read error. The chain recombines TRBV7-9 with TRBJ1-1; D is unclear. CDR3 length: 12 residues. CDR1 is SEHNR and CDR2 is FQNEAQ in the germline V gene (reference sequence). The CDR3 spells CSSSNMNTEAFF. In nucleotides, the CDR3 is TGTTCCAGCAGCAACATGAACACTGAAGCTTTCTTT.

The gene calls are TRBV6-1 and TRBJ2-7; 15 bases map to TRBD2. V trimming: 2 bases; J trimming: 3 bases; junction bases outside the gene matches: 11. The CDR3 loop spans 19 amino acids. CDR1 MNHNS and CDR2 SASEGT come from the germline V gene. CDR3 coding DNA: TGTGCCAGCAGTGAAACACATCGACCGGGACTAGCGGGGGGCTACGAGCAGTACTTC. Translation gives CASSETHRPGLAGGYEQYF.

The V and J genes are TRBV11-2 and TRBJ2-7, with 8 bases that match TRBD1. The CDR3 runs to 14 residues. Germline CDR1 and CDR2: SGHAT and FQNNGV. After removal of 5 bases from V and 4 bases from J, the junction contained 7 bases not matched to a gene. CDR3 loop: CASSPPTGAYEQYF. The DNA of the CDR3 is TGTGCCAGCAGCCCCCCGACAGGGGCTTACGAGCAGTACTTC. Full variable domain (rest looked up from reference TRBV11-2 and TRBJ2-7): EAGVAQSPRYKIIEKRQSVAFWCNPISGHATLYWYQQILGQGPKLLIQFQNNGVVDDSQLPKDRFSAERLKGVDSTLKIQPAKLEDSAVYLCASSPPTGAYEQYFGPGTRLTVT.

The chain carries TRBV10-3 and TRBJ2-1; possibly TRBD2 for D (5 bases). Germline V gives CDR1 ENHRY, CDR2 SYGVKD. This CDR3 has 14 amino acids. V gave up 8 bases and J gave up 6 bases, with 17 bases separating them. The CDR3 spells CAIRLGSVINEQFF. CDR3 sequence (DNA): TGTGCCATCCGTCTGGGGAGTGTGATCAATGAGCAGTTCTTC.

This clone was found a few times. The rearrangement links TRBV7-3 to TRBJ2-7; 11 positions agree with TRBD1. The length of the CDR3 is 14 residues. Trimming removed 5 bases from V and 3 bases from J; junction bases left unmatched: 3. Per germline, CDR1 SGHTA and CDR2 FQGTGA. Here the CDR3 reads CASSPGTGGYEQYF. The CDR3 bases are TGTGCCAGCAGCCCAGGGACAGGGGGCTACGAGCAGTACTTC.

This clone was seen repeatedly, ten times or more. This chain joins TRBV5-8 and TRBJ2-7, with TRBD1 identical over 9 bases. Losses at the gene ends were 4 bases for V and 5 bases for J; bases not matched to a gene: 10. CDR3 length: 15 residues. CDR1 and CDR2 (germline): SGHTS, YDEGEE. CDR3 nucleotide sequence: TGTGCCAGCAGCCCGGACAGGGGTGGCATGAACGAGCAGTACTTC. Its protein product is CASSPDRGGMNEQYF.

The V gene is TRBV6-1, the J gene TRBJ2-3, with 7 bases matching TRBD1. CDR3 size: 16 residues. With 4 bases clipped from V and 5 bases from J, the junction kept 12 bases outside the gene matches. Germline loops: CDR1 MNHNS, CDR2 SASEGT. The DNA of the CDR3 is TGTGCCAGCAGTGCCAGGGAAAGGGGGCACATAGATACGCAGTATTTT. This gives the protein CASSARERGHIDTQYF.

The chain is built from TRBV5-1 and TRBJ2-3; D is perhaps TRBD2 (7 bases). Looked up from germline, CDR1 is SGHRS and CDR2 is YFSETQ. The CDR3 contains 14 residues. Trimming left V 6 bases short and J 5 bases short, with 16 bases between. The CDR3 is CASMEGGAGDTQYF. The CDR3, as DNA: TGCGCCAGCATGGAGGGGGGGGCAGGAGATACGCAGTATTTT.

The chain employs TRBV7-6 and TRBJ2-4; perhaps TRBD2 as D (6 bases). CDR3 size: 15 residues. Germline values: CDR1 SGHVS, CDR2 FNYEAQ. The V end lost 1 base, the J end lost 9 bases, and 16 bases lay between the germline ends. In DNA form, the CDR3 reads TGTGCCAGCAGCTTAGAGTCCAGTCCGGGAGTCATTCAGTACTTC. This translates into CASSLESSPGVIQYF.

The V and J genes are TRBV7-8 and TRBJ1-1; 10 nucleotides align to TRBD1. Germline V gene lookup returns CDR1 SGHVS and CDR2 FQNEAQ. V trimming: 2 bases; J trimming: 7 bases; junction bases outside the gene matches: 1. This CDR3 is 13 amino acids long. The CDR3 loop is CASSLWTGGEAFF. CDR3 bases: TGTGCCAGCAGCTTATGGACAGGGGGTGAAGCTTTCTTT.

This chain joins TRBV5-6 and TRBJ2-7; unclear D gene. This CDR3 has 16 amino acids. Per germline, CDR1 SGHDT and CDR2 YYEEEE. V lost 2 bases, J lost 3 bases, and 18 bases lay in between. As DNA, the CDR3 is TGTGCCAGCAGCTTAACCCCCGCCGCCAGGCACTACGAGCAGTACTTC. Its protein is CASSLTPAARHYEQYF.

The J gene is TRBJ1-2, the V gene TRBV9; TRBD1 matches at 9 bases. Germline V gives CDR1 SGDLS, CDR2 YYNGEE. The junction had 8 bases not matched to a gene; V was cut back by 4 bases and J by 4 bases. The CDR3 is made up of 15 amino acids. In DNA, the CDR3 is TGTGCCAGCAGCATCCAGACAGGGGGGGGCTATGGCTACACCTTC. Translating it yields CASSIQTGGGYGYTF.